This TCR beta chain was captured in a study of blood T cell repertoires in COVID-19. As concerns this clone: The same CDR3 is also encoded by other DNA sequences in this sample.

V lost 1 base, J lost 3 bases, and 0 bases stayed unmatched. Germline CDR1 LGHDT, CDR2 YNNKEL (reference sequence). The length of the CDR3 is 14 residues. Clones were sequenced by immunoSEQ multiplex PCR, and TCRdb holds only the in-frame ones, with some missing. Among around 180,000 clones listed, roughly four fifths were seen once. The rearrangement joins TRBV3-1 (or the pseudogene TRBV3-2) to TRBJ2-1, with 7 bases aligning to TRBD1. This sequence originates from a woman at least 80 years old with COVID-19, enrolled during active disease. Material for sequencing was peripheral blood. The CDR3 spells CASSQGQGYNEQFF. The CDR3 DNA is TGTGCCAGCAGCCAAGGACAGGGCTACAATGAGCAGTTCTTC.